This is a list of T cell receptor beta chains from one sample in a study of blood T cells in healthy people across ages. TCRdb recomputed calls from the 5' RACE reads with MiXCR, one row per CDR3 protein. In the table there are approximately 1,000,000 distinct CDR3 sequences, 40% to 50% of which are singletons. The sample comprised blood. The origin of the receptors is an older woman in good health. Both conserved end residues are part of each CDR3. The order of the fields is V gene, J gene, CDR3 protein.

TRBV10-3	.	CAVRGEGSANIQYF
TRBV6-1	TRBJ1-2	CASSVPGNYGYTF
TRBV6-1	TRBJ2-1	CASSEARSRILTEQFF
TRBV20-1	TRBJ1-1	CSASRGQMNTEAFF
TRBV20-1	TRBJ1-2	CSARGGDVNYGYTF
TRBV20-1	TRBJ2-1	CSARPSPGGYYNEQFF
TRBV29-1	TRBJ2-5	CSVVGGDETQYF
TRBV29-1	TRBJ2-1	CSVISEGTYNEQFF
TRBV9	TRBJ2-1	CASGLAGTDEQFF
TRBV10-3	TRBJ2-6	CAVARSGANVLTF
TRBV27	TRBJ2-1	CASSLRAGGGNEQFF
TRBV2	TRBJ2-5	CVSSPASPGQYF
TRBV15	TRBJ2-7	CATSRDLSVGYEQYF
TRBV14	.	CASSQEYGGPSSYEQYF
TRBV7-8	TRBJ2-3	CASSFRDRLEADTQYF
TRBV7-6	TRBJ1-1	CASSLRVGTEAFF
TRBV12-3/TRBV12-4	TRBJ1-2	CASSLATANYGYTF
TRBV27	TRBJ1-2	CASSPTGPISYGYTF
TRBV20-1	TRBJ1-5	CSALDDGSNQPQHF
TRBV6-2/TRBV6-3	.	CASSPWTAYEQYF
TRBV5-1	TRBJ1-5	CASSLGGQAPNQPQHF
TRBV12-3/TRBV12-4	TRBJ2-7	CASRLADAYEQYF
TRBV12-3/TRBV12-4	TRBJ1-6	CASSLKTGTGSPLHF
TRBV27	TRBJ1-6	CASRPPGGRMRSPLHF
TRBV10-3	TRBJ2-7	CAIRGRGPYEQYF
TRBV6-6	TRBJ2-7	CASSYDGTRNEQYF
TRBV9	TRBJ2-6	CASSPRGGSGANVLTF
TRBV5-1	TRBJ1-2	CASTEGGGYTF
TRBV20-1	TRBJ2-5	CSAPTSGRSGETQYF
TRBV2	TRBJ2-5	CASSVGQGLETQYF
TRBV5-1	TRBJ1-6	CASSRRQDNNSPLHF
TRBV14	TRBJ2-7	CASSQARDSAYEQYF
TRBV25-1	TRBJ2-6	CASEADRGAGANVLTF
TRBV27	TRBJ1-5	CASSSLGGHQPQHF
TRBV24-1	TRBJ1-5	CATSVGQGEQPQHF
TRBV20-1	TRBJ2-7	CSAREGKYEQYF
TRBV18	TRBJ2-7	CASSPSRWVYEQYF
TRBV4-1	TRBJ1-4	CASSQEGGAVRAGEKLFF
TRBV20-1	TRBJ2-5	CSARFDRGRQETQYF
TRBV28	TRBJ1-6	CASSFTDRRGSPLHF
TRBV12-3/TRBV12-4	.	CASSKTSGTGSYEQYF
TRBV12-1	TRBJ2-5	CASSRNPCGRTPQETQYF
TRBV7-2	TRBJ2-4	CASSGGLADQYF
TRBV7-9	TRBJ2-3	CASSSRRGVPTDTQYF
TRBV5-1	TRBJ2-7	CASSLGTGVSYEQYF
TRBV5-1	TRBJ2-3	CASSRRIGQDGTDTQYF